A single sample is the source of the 9 T cell receptor beta chains below, sequenced in a study of beta chain features in type 1 diabetes. Isolated RNA was reverse transcribed in full, so expressed TCRB transcripts were sequenced. Profiled with immunoSEQ multiplex PCR; TCRdb holds only in-frame clones, not every one. This sample has some 120,000 clones, with around a sixth found just once. Overall study findings and caveats: Shorter TCRB CDR3s, moderately but significantly so, marked every one of the four CD4+ subsets in Type 1 diabetes patients.

These TCRs are of unknown antigen specificity. Sequenced: central memory CD4+ T cells from blood. Receptors were obtained from a man aged 18 to 30 with type 1 diabetes.

This chain links TRBV28 with TRBJ1-2; TRBD1 aligns across 7 bases. Germline CDR1 and CDR2: MDHEN and SYDVKM. The CDR3 covers 12 residues. Unmatched junction bases numbered 3, after V lost 7 bases and J lost 4 bases. The CDR3 bases are TGTGCCAGCACGGACAGGAGCTATGGCTACACCTTC. As protein: CASTDRSYGYTF.

The CDR3 is CASSLRTVPEKLFF. The DNA for the CDR3 is TGCGCCAGCAGCCTACGGACAGTTCCTGAAAAACTGTTTTTT. The chain has TRBV4-1 and TRBJ1-4, with D tentatively TRBD1 (6 bases). Deletions cut 4 bases from V and 7 bases from J, with 13 bases between. The CDR3 has 14 residues. CDR1 is MGHRA and CDR2 is YSYEKL in the germline V gene.

This clone was recorded a few times. The rearrangement links TRBV12-2 to TRBJ2-6; the listed D gene, TRBD1, was not tested against the DNA. TRBV12-2 is a recognized pseudogene. This CDR3 spans 18 amino acids. In nucleotides, the CDR3 is TGTGCAAGGCGCTTAGGTCCAGGAATCCCCTCTGGGGCCAACGTCCTGACTTTC. It translates to CARRLGPGIPSGANVLTF.

This chain connects TRBV27 to TRBJ2-1, with TRBD2 matching over 10 bases. After removal of 6 bases from V and 6 bases from J, the junction contained 2 bases not matched to a gene. Germline CDR1 is MNHEY and CDR2 is SMNVEV (reference sequence). This CDR3 spans 13 amino acids. CDR3 in amino acids: CASRASGGNEQFF. For the CDR3, the DNA is TGTGCCAGCAGGGCTAGCGGGGGCAATGAGCAGTTCTTC.

This clone turned up a few times. The chain links TRBV9 to TRBJ2-1; 14 nucleotides agree with TRBD2. This CDR3 is built from 16 residues. J was trimmed by 7 bases and V by 3 bases; bases with no gene match: 6. Germline values: CDR1 SGDLS, CDR2 YYNGEE. CDR3 nucleotide sequence: TGTGCCAGCAGCGCGAGAGGGACTAGCGGGGGTAATGAGCAGTTCTTC. Protein product: CASSARGTSGGNEQFF.

The DNA of the CDR3 is TGTGCCAGCAGTTACAGGCGGGGACCGATAGATACGCAGTATTTT. Its protein product is CASSYRRGPIDTQYF. The chain couples TRBV6-5 to TRBJ2-3, with D maybe TRBD2 (6 bases). Germline V CDR1 and CDR2: MNHEY, SVGAGI. This CDR3 has 15 residues. V was clipped by 2 bases and J by 5 bases, with 14 bases between them.

The rearrangement uses TRBV4-2 and TRBJ2-1, with 7 bases identical to TRBD1. After removal of 2 bases from V and 2 bases from J, the junction contained 6 bases not matched to a gene. This CDR3 has 16 residues. The germline CDR1 and CDR2 sequences are LGHNA and YNFKEQ. CDR3 DNA sequence: TGTGCCAGCAGCCAAATTGACAGGGCTACCTACAATGAGCAGTTCTTC. This gives the protein CASSQIDRATYNEQFF.

Only a few counts were recorded for this clone. The chain employs TRBV5-1 and TRBJ2-2; possibly TRBD2 for D (6 bases). Germline CDR1 SGHRS, CDR2 YFSETQ. The CDR3 runs to 18 residues. Trimming cost V 4 bases and J 2 bases, with 21 bases left between them. The CDR3 protein is CASSLGLSTIRNTGELFF. In nucleotides, the CDR3 is TGCGCCAGCAGCCTCGGACTATCCACAATTAGAAACACCGGGGAGCTGTTTTTT. Complete variable domain (other parts from reference TRBV5-1 and TRBJ2-2): KAGVTQTPRYLIKTRGQQVTLSCSPISGHRSVSWYQQTPGQGLQFLFEYFSETQRNKGNFPGRFSGRQFSNSRSEMNVSTLELGDSALYLCASSLGLSTIRNTGELFFGEGSRLTVL.

This clone was observed a handful of times. The chain uses TRBV4-2 and TRBJ2-1, with D unresolved. Germline V gene lookup returns CDR1 LGHNA and CDR2 YNFKEQ. CDR3 length: 13 residues. V lost 3 bases and J 4 bases, leaving 7 bases between the germline ends. As DNA, the CDR3 is TGTGCCAGCAGCCACGATAAATACAATGAGCAGTTCTTC. Translating it yields CASSHDKYNEQFF.